This TCR beta chain comes out of a study of blood T cell repertoires in COVID-19. Study details: Donors in the United States, Italy and Spain gave samples during acute or convalescent COVID-19.

Methods used by the authors: Using reference gene primer amplification, nucleated cell counts were estimated. The protocol was immunoSEQ multiplex PCR, while the TCRdb copy is restricted to in-frame clones and leaves out a portion. The D gene and trimming were derived from the DNA, and the V and J assignments and clone size from that table. This sample has some 240,000 clones; 80% to 90% occur once, and the top ten carry roughly 3%. The V gene's germline CDR1 is MNHEY and CDR2 SMNVEV (reference sequence). V dropped 7 bases and J dropped 5; count of bases not matched to a gene: 4. This CDR3 comprises 13 residues. Participants were aged about 18 to 89 years from roughly 25 US areas. Participants' reported clinical history set cohort assignment.

Material for sequencing was PBMCs or T cells enriched from blood (not recorded which). The chain joins TRBV27 to TRBJ1-2; 10 bases fit TRBD1. This TCR derives from a woman in her thirties or forties who had been exposed to COVID-19. The CDR3 reads CASTMGQGYGYTF. Here the CDR3 DNA reads TGTGCCAGCACCATGGGACAGGGGTATGGCTACACCTTC.